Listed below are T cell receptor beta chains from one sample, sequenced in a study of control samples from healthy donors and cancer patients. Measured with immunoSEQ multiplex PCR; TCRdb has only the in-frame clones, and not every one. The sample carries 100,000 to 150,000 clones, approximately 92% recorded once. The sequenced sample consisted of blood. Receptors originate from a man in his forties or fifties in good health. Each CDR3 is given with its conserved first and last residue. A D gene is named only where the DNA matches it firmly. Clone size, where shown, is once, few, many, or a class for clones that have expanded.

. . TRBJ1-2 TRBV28 TGTGCCAGCAGTTTAAGGAGATATGGCTACACCTTC CASSLRRYGYTF
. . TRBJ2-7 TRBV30 TGTGCCTGGAGTGTACGAGGAGGGAGAGAGCAGTACTTC CAWSVRGGREQYF
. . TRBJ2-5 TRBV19 TGTGCCAGTAGTATGACGGTGTACCAAGAGACCCAGTACTTC CASSMTVYQETQYF
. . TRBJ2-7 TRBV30 TGTGCCTGGAGTTCGGACACCCCCTACGAGCAGTACTTC CAWSSDTPYEQYF
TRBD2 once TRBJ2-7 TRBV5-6 TGTGCCAGCAGTCCGCTAGCGGCGTACGAGCAGTACTTC CASSPLAAYEQYF
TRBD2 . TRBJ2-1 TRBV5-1 TGCGCCAGCACCCCCGGGACTAGCGTCAATGAGCAGTTCTTC CASTPGTSVNEQFF
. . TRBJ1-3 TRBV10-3 TGTGCCATCAGTGAGCCGGGACTCTCTGGAAACACCATATATTTT CAISEPGLSGNTIYF
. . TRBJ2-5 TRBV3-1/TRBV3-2 TGTGCCAGCAGCCAAGACCAAGAGACCCAGTACTTC CASSQDQETQYF
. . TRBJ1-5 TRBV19 TGTGCCAGTAGTATCTCTAGAAATCAGCCCCAGCATTTT CASSISRNQPQHF
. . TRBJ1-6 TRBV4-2 TGTGCCAGCAGCCAAGAACGGAATTCACCCCTCCACTTT CASSQERNSPLHF
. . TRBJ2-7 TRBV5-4 TGTGCCAGCAGCTCAACAGGGTCCTACGAGCAGTACTTC CASSSTGSYEQYF
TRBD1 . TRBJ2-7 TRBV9 TGTGCCAGCAGCCCAACCGGGACAGGGTCCTCCGAGCAGTACTTC CASSPTGTGSSEQYF
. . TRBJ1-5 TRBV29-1 TGCAGCGTGGCAGCGGGGGCGAGCGATCAGCCCCAGCATTTT CSVAAGASDQPQHF
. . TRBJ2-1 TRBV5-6 TGTGCCAGCAGCTTAGGTAGTAAGGTGGATGAGCAGTTCTTC CASSLGSKVDEQFF
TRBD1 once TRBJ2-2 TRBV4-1 TGCGCCAGCAACACTATACAGGGGACGGGGGAGCTGTTTTTT CASNTIQGTGELFF
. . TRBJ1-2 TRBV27 TGTGCCAGCAGTTTACGGTCGGCGGTAAACTATGGCTACACCTTC CASSLRSAVNYGYTF
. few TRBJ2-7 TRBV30 TGTGCCCACGCGCCAGGCAAGGAGTACTTC CAHAPGKEYF
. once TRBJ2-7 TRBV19 TGTGCCAGTAGTATAGGGCCCGGCGAGCAGTACTTC CASSIGPGEQYF
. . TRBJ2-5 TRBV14 TGTGCCAGCAGCCAAGTGGCTAGCCAAGAGACCCAGTACTTC CASSQVASQETQYF
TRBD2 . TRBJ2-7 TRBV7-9 TGTGCCAGCAGCGGGCGGGGGGTAGGACCCTACGAGCAGTACTTC CASSGRGVGPYEQYF
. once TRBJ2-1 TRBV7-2 TGTGCCAGCAGCGATCCCTTTGGGGGGAGTTACAATGAGCAGTTCTTC CASSDPFGGSYNEQFF
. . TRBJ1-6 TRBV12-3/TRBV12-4 TGTGCCAGCAGCAATCGTTGGGATTCACCCCTCCACTTT CASSNRWDSPLHF
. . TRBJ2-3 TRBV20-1 TGCAGTGCTAGTAGGCTAATTCGCACAGATACGCAGTATTTT CSASRLIRTDTQYF
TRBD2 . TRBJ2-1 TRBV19 TGTGCCAGTAGTATAACGGGACTAGCGGGGGGAACCTACAATGAGCAGTTCTTC CASSITGLAGGTYNEQFF
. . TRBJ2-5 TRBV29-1 TGCAGCCTTGGCGTAGGGTCCCAAGAGACCCAGTACTTC CSLGVGSQETQYF
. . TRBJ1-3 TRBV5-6 TGTGCCAGCAGCATCGGGACCCACGCTGGAAACACCATATATTTT CASSIGTHAGNTIYF
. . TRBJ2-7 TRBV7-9 TGTGCCAGCAGCTTAGTGGGGCTAAATACCTACGAGCAGTACTTC CASSLVGLNTYEQYF
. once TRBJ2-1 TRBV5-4 TGTGCCAGCAGCTTGTCAGGGAGCTCCTACAATGAGCAGTTCTTC CASSLSGSSYNEQFF
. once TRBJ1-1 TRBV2 TGTGCCAGCAGCTTTAATGTGGGGGTAACTGAAGCTTTCTTT CASSFNVGVTEAFF
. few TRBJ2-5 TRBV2 TGTGCCAGCATACTACGCAGTCGGGAGACCCAGTACTTC CASILRSRETQYF
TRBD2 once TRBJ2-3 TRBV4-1 TGCGCCAGCAGCCGCGCGGTTTGGCGGGGGGGTCCAGATACGCAGTATTTT CASSRAVWRGGPDTQYF
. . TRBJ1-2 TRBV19 TGTGCCAGTAATGTGGGTAGACGGCGAGACTATGGCTACACCTTC CASNVGRRRDYGYTF
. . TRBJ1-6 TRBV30 TGTGCCTGGGGGACGTTTGGGGATTCACCCCTCCACTTT CAWGTFGDSPLHF
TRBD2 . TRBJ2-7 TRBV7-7 TGTGCTAGCAGCCTAGTGGGTTCGAGCGGGGGCCCATACGAGCAGTACTTC CASSLVGSSGGPYEQYF
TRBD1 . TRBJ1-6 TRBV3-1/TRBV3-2 TGTGCCAGCAGCCAAGACTTGGGCGGACAGGGTAATTCACCCCTCCACTTT CASSQDLGGQGNSPLHF
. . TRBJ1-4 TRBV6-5 TGTGCCAGCAGTTACACCAGGGGAGAAAAACTGTTTTTT CASSYTRGEKLFF
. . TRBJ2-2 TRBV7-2 TGTGCCAGCCGCCTCGGGGGATCTAACACCGGGGAGCTGTTTTTT CASRLGGSNTGELFF
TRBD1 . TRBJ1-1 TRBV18 TGTGCCAGCTCAGAAAGACAGGGAGGCCCTGAAGCTTTCTTT CASSERQGGPEAFF
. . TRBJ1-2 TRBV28 TGTGCCAGCAGTTTATTGTTAAGCATCTATGGCTACACCTTC CASSLLLSIYGYTF